These 20 T cell receptor beta chains were all obtained from the same sample, sequenced in a study of shared clonotypes between healthy human individuals. TCRdb's table, derived via immunoSEQ multiplex PCR, lists solely in-frame clones and lacks some. Seen here are about 520,000 clones, roughly 95% observed once, and the top ten hold about 0.06%. The sequenced sample was naive CD4+ T cells sorted from blood. Noted subset: CD45RA+ positively selected. Every receptor here comes from a woman in her twenties or thirties in good health.

The J gene is TRBJ1-1, the V gene TRBV14, with 7 positions matching TRBD1. CDR1 SGHDN and CDR2 FVKESK come from the germline V gene. The CDR3 is made up of 14 amino acids. The trim removed 4 bases at V and 4 bases at J, leaving 6 bases unmatched. The CDR3 nucleotides read TGTGCCAGCAGCCGACAGGGTTTCGGCACTGAAGCTTTCTTT. Protein: CASSRQGFGTEAFF.

J is TRBJ1-5 and V is TRBV28; TRBD1 agrees at 7 bases. V was pared by 4 bases and J by 4 bases, with 7 bases of the junction left unmatched. This CDR3 is built from 15 residues. The germline gives CDR1 MDHEN, CDR2 SYDVKM. CDR3 loop: CASSSTGKSNQPQHF. DNA for the CDR3: TGTGCCAGCAGTTCGACAGGGAAGTCGAATCAGCCCCAGCATTTT.

This clone was detected once. The gene calls are TRBV19 and TRBJ2-7, with a possible D match to TRBD2 (6 bases). The V gene's germline CDR1 is LNHDA and CDR2 SQIVND (reference sequence). CDR3 length: 15 residues. V lost 0 bases, J lost 3 bases, and 12 bases lay in between. The CDR3 reads CASSIDREPYYEQYF. CDR3 coding DNA: TGTGCCAGTAGTATAGATCGGGAGCCGTACTACGAGCAGTACTTC.

In this sample, this clone turned up once. In the same sample, other DNA sequences code for this CDR3. The V gene is TRBV29-1, the J gene TRBJ1-2, with unresolved D. CDR1 and CDR2 (germline): SQVTM, ANQGSEA. The CDR3 sequence is 11 residues long. V was trimmed by 3 bases and J by 1 base, leaving 3 bases between them. Here the CDR3 DNA reads TGCAGCGTTGAGGTTAACTATGGCTACACCTTC. Translated, it gives CSVEVNYGYTF.

The rearrangement uses TRBV7-9 and TRBJ2-7, with TRBD2 identical over 12 bases. Germline CDR1 and CDR2: SEHNR and FQNEAQ (reference sequence). The length of the CDR3 is 17 residues. The trim removed 2 bases at V and 3 bases at J, leaving 8 bases unmatched. The CDR3 spells CASSLRSGTSGFYEQYF. In DNA form, the CDR3 reads TGTGCCAGCAGCTTACGTTCCGGGACTAGCGGGTTCTACGAGCAGTACTTC. The full variable domain, with the rest looked up from reference TRBV7-9 and TRBJ2-7, is DTGVSQNPRHKITKRGQNVTFRCDPISEHNRLYWYRQTLGQGPEFLTYFQNEAQLEKSRLLSDRFSAERPKGSFSTLEIQRTEQGDSAMYLCASSLRSGTSGFYEQYFGPGTRLTVT.

The chain has TRBV4-1 and TRBJ1-2; no clear D gene. There are 16 residues in the CDR3. Between the trimmed V and J ends, which lost 4 bases and 3 bases, there was a span of 18 bases. Germline V gives CDR1 MGHRA, CDR2 YSYEKL. CDR3 amino acids: CASSPPYSTADYGYTF. CDR3 nucleotide sequence: TGCGCCAGCAGCCCGCCCTACTCGACGGCCGACTATGGCTACACCTTC.

The chain recombines TRBV10-1 with TRBJ2-3, with 12 bases that match TRBD2. Germline CDR1 and CDR2: WNHNN and SYGVQD (reference sequence). V lost 5 bases, J lost 2 bases, and 8 bases stayed unmatched. This CDR3 has 17 residues. The CDR3 sequence: CASSSEASGRDTDTQYF. The CDR3, as DNA: TGCGCCAGCAGTTCAGAGGCTAGCGGGAGGGACACAGATACGCAGTATTTT.

The chain recombines TRBV28 with TRBJ1-2, with 11 bases lining up with TRBD1. Germline lookup yields CDR1 MDHEN and CDR2 SYDVKM. The CDR3 contains 14 residues. The V and J ends lost 6 bases and 4 bases, in that order; junction bases with no gene match: 4. This chain's CDR3 is CASRPGQGVYGYTF. CDR3 in DNA: TGTGCCAGCAGACCGGGACAGGGGGTCTATGGCTACACCTTC.

The rearrangement links TRBV18 to TRBJ2-2; no clear D. CDR1 and CDR2 from the germline V gene are KGHSH and LQKENI. V was clipped by 6 bases and J by 4 bases, with 18 bases between them. The CDR3 is made up of 16 amino acids. The CDR3 bases are TGTGCCAGCTCTGCGTCTCGAGACGCGAGCACCGGGGAGCTGTTTTTT. Translated, it gives CASSASRDASTGELFF.

This sequence joins TRBV18 and TRBJ1-1; 7 bases are a match to TRBD1. Trimming cost V 6 bases and J 6 bases; bases outside gene matches: 7. The CDR3 is made up of 13 amino acids. Germline loops: CDR1 KGHSH, CDR2 LQKENI. DNA for the CDR3: TGTGCCAGCTCCACTTCAGGGGGTCCTGAAGCTTTCTTT. It yields the protein CASSTSGGPEAFF.

The genes are TRBV23-1 and TRBJ1-2; weak D call: TRBD1 (6 bases). TRBV23-1 is filed as an ORF, its function uncertain. V shed 1 base and J shed 2 bases, with 11 bases lying between them. CDR3 size: 15 residues. CDR3 nucleotide sequence: TGCGCCAGCAGTCAATTTGGGGGGCCGAACTATGGCTACACCTTC. Protein sequence: CASSQFGGPNYGYTF.

This chain joins TRBV5-8 and TRBJ1-1; perhaps TRBD1 as D (6 bases). Germline lookup yields CDR1 SGHTS and CDR2 YDEGEE. V lost 2 bases and J lost 4, with 15 bases in between. The CDR3 sequence is 15 residues long. The CDR3 sequence is CASSFGGRKTTEAFF. The DNA for the CDR3 is TGTGCCAGCAGCTTTGGGGGGCGAAAGACCACTGAAGCTTTCTTT. The full variable domain, in which reference TRBV5-8 and TRBJ1-1 provide the parts outside the CDR3, is EAGVTQSPTHLIKTRGQQATLRCSPISGHTSVYWYQQALGLGLQFLLWYDEGEERNRGNFPPRFSGRQFPNYSSELNVNALELEDSALYLCASSFGGRKTTEAFFGQGTRLTVV.

The chain couples TRBV25-1 to TRBJ2-1; 7 nucleotides align to TRBD1. There are 15 residues in the CDR3. The V gene end was trimmed by 10 bases and the J gene end by 0 bases; junction bases not matched to a gene: 9. Germline V gene sequence: CDR1 MGHDK, CDR2 SYGVNS. The CDR3 here is CATCPGGSSYNEQFF. CDR3 DNA: TGTGCCACCTGCCCAGGGGGAAGCTCCTACAATGAGCAGTTCTTC.

The chain has TRBV5-1 and TRBJ1-4, with 10 bases that match TRBD1. The CDR3 length is 18 residues. The germline gives CDR1 SGHRS, CDR2 YFSETQ. Trimming took 2 bases from V and 0 from J; bases not matched to a gene: 7. The CDR3 reads CASSLSGTGVTTNEKLFF. The CDR3, as DNA: TGCGCCAGCAGCTTATCCGGGACAGGGGTGACAACTAATGAAAAACTGTTTTTT.

J is TRBJ2-3 and V is TRBV5-4, with a tentative D call TRBD2 (6 bases). The length of the CDR3 is 16 residues. V shed 2 bases and J shed 3 bases, with 16 bases lying between them. Germline V gene lookup returns CDR1 SGHNT and CDR2 YYREEE (reference sequence). CDR3 loop: CASSFQRAMGTDTQYF. The CDR3 coding sequence is TGTGCCAGCAGCTTCCAGCGGGCCATGGGGACAGATACGCAGTATTTT.

The chain carries TRBV15 and TRBJ2-7; tentative D call: TRBD1 (6 bases). V shed 0 bases and J shed 3 bases, with 12 bases lying between them. This CDR3 has 15 residues. CDR1 is LNHNV and CDR2 is YYDKDF in the germline V gene (reference sequence). The chain's CDR3 is CATSRDFLGGYEQYF. CDR3 sequence (DNA): TGTGCCACCAGCAGAGATTTCTTAGGGGGCTACGAGCAGTACTTC.

V usage is TRBV2 and J usage is TRBJ2-2; the D gene is possibly TRBD2 (6 bases). The CDR3 is made up of 15 amino acids. CDR1 is SNHLY, CDR2 FYNNEI, per germline. Trimming left V 6 bases short and J 5 bases short, with 16 bases between. CDR3 sequence: CASRPEGLTTGELFF. Written as DNA, the CDR3 is TGTGCCAGCAGGCCGGAGGGACTTACGACCGGGGAGCTGTTTTTT. Combining the CDR3 with reference TRBV2 and TRBJ2-2 gives the whole variable domain EPEVTQTPSHQVTQMGQEVILRCVPISNHLYFYWYRQILGQKVEFLVSFYNNEISEKSEIFDDQFSVERPDGSNFTLKIRSTKLEDSAMYFCASRPEGLTTGELFFGEGSRLTVL.

This chain links TRBV4-1 with TRBJ2-3, with no clear D. Germline V gene lookup returns CDR1 MGHRA and CDR2 YSYEKL. The CDR3 contains 16 residues. Trimming took 4 bases from V and 1 from J, leaving 15 bases between them. CDR3 loop: CASSLLPILGTDTQYF. The CDR3 region has the DNA TGCGCCAGCAGCCTGCTACCTATCCTCGGCACAGATACGCAGTATTTT.

The chain links TRBV28 to TRBJ1-1; possible D gene TRBD1, 6 bases. This CDR3 has 13 residues. In germline, CDR1 is MDHEN, CDR2 SYDVKM. Between the trimmed V and J ends, which lost 4 bases and 4 bases, there was a span of 10 bases. The CDR3 reads CASSSGAATEAFF. DNA of the CDR3: TGTGCCAGCAGTTCAGGGGCGGCCACTGAAGCTTTCTTT.

The V call is TRBV28, the J call TRBJ2-5; 11 bases align to TRBD2. The DNA end favors TRBJ2-7, so the J call may be wrong. CDR1 is MDHEN and CDR2 is SYDVKM in the germline V gene. CDR3 size: 14 residues. The CDR3 DNA is TGTGCCAGCCGCGGGACTAGCGGCAACTACGAGCAGTACTTC. It translates to CASRGTSGNYEQYF.